This T cell receptor (beta chain) was found in a study of cytomegalovirus exposure and HLA in healthy donors (dated by TCRdb to 2016 to 2017). Describing the broader study: An earlier analysis of roughly 500 of the donors reported 276 Gb of sequence data and 90 million to 120 million unique TCR beta sequences obtained from about 170 million T cells. An early release covering just under 650 HLA-typed donors comprised 300 to 350 gigabases of sequencing data and about 90 million unique TCR sequences. Of the approximately 400 genotyped donors, over 80% were placed in the genetic ancestry cluster associated with self-reported Caucasian donors. The aim of the study was to test whether cataloging public T cell receptors could identify signatures of past pathogen exposure. The study used immunosequencing to profile the T cell repertoires of 666 subjects and linked those repertoires to cytomegalovirus serostatus. In addition to the first cohort of approximately 650 subjects, a separate validation cohort of 120 different subjects was used. To predict cytomegalovirus infection status, the study brought together high-throughput TCR immunosequencing, statistical association of individual TCRs with disease status, and machine learning. To study patterns of TCR occurrence, a later analysis re-analyzed previously published TCR beta repertoires from under 750 donors and added high-resolution HLA genotyping. In the later analysis, no new phenotypic data were used to find candidate immune exposures; instead, reliance was placed on TCR beta sequences and their occurrence across donors. To decide whether each TCR beta V gene segment behaved as functional or pseudogenic, an earlier analysis of fewer than 750 of the donors relied on high-throughput TCR beta sequencing. Donor age, sex, ethnicity and CMV serostatus were collected together with the repertoire data. A later genetic analysis used genome-wide SNP genotypes for about 60% of the roughly 700 donors, treating that subset as a discovery cohort. All discovery cohort repertoires had been generated using a single sequencing platform. HLA typing included class I and class II loci at four-digit resolution. Typing coverage varied by locus: roughly 620-630 donors for A, B, C, DRB1 and DQB1; under 550 for DQA1; 606 for DPA1; 400 to 480 for DPB1. Because of strong linkage in the cohort, roughly five DR-DQ haplotypes were treated as single units for association and clustering. Across approximately 420 genotyped donors of the cohort, an average of about 250,000 unique TCR beta nucleotide sequences per donor were sequenced, and 15% to 20% of those sequences were non-productive.

The paper as a whole reports these results and caveats: HLA typing was unavailable for some donors at each locus, so association tests used only the typed subset. A later genetic analysis associated a missense DCLRE1C variant with V-gene and J-gene trimming of TCR beta chains, and an independent cohort replicated the association. Because counts were too low, approximately 15 rarely observed V segments, including chromosome 9 orphons, were excluded from the earlier analysis of some 590 of the donors. Strong co-occurrence of HLA alleles, especially DR and DQ, made assigning TCR associations to individual alleles difficult. Linkage disequilibrium might explain the correlated functional status among segregating V segments, but an unknown experimental factor could not be ruled out. The authors suggested that the approach could potentially be extended to other disease states and immunological phenotypes. Most TCR sequences were seen in very few donors, while some public TCRs were found in many individuals. Immune exposure information for the cohort was limited to CMV serostatus. In a later analysis, HLA-associated TCR beta chains showed more clonal expansion and lower generation probabilities than non-associated chains that were equally common. According to a later analysis, TCR association rates differed among HLA loci, with DRB1 alleles showing the most associated TCRs and HLA-C alleles showing the fewest. The cohort was sequenced for TCR beta chains only, and without alpha or paired-chain data the features that could be detected were limited. At a false discovery rate of 0.05, a later analysis linked 16,951 TCR beta sequences to specific HLA alleles. A few of the identified cytomegalovirus-associated TCR beta chains were confirmed in vitro to be specific for cytomegalovirus antigens. Because the 87-base-pair reads could not distinguish some IMGT-functional V segments, including TRBV6-2 and TRBV6-3, those segments were excluded. According to a later analysis, most CMV-associated TCR beta chains appeared to be HLA-restricted, and the HLA associations seemed to be driven largely by CMV exposure. An earlier analysis of roughly 570 of the donors showed that most TCR beta V segments appeared in productive rearrangements either about 90% or about 30% of the time, which broadly matched IMGT annotations. Cytomegalovirus status was reported to be diagnosed by the classifier with high specificity and sensitivity in both the original and validation cohorts. A group of highly shared sequence variants was considered likely to be a technical artifact of the sequencing pipeline. A later analysis reported that several top co-occurrence clusters appeared linked to parvovirus B19, influenza, CMV and Epstein-Barr virus. A total of fewer than 200 TCR beta chains were listed by the study as associated with cytomegalovirus. A further reported finding was that TCR beta sequences accurately predicted the HLA-A and HLA-B alleles for most subjects in the first cohort. According to a later genetic analysis, donors in an Asian-associated ancestry cluster had fewer N-insertions in productive TCRs than the roughly 700-donor mean. The presence/absence analyses assumed that sequencing depth was roughly uniform across donors, and that assumption may not be true.

The cohort was made up of about 610 healthy bone marrow donors. All cohort members were sampled while nominally healthy, although unrecorded immune exposures were likely present. Of the 690 or so cohort members, approximately 280 had positive CMV serostatus and about 360 had negative CMV serostatus, and CMV serostatus was not recorded for the donor. A peripheral blood sample was provided by each donor, and peripheral blood mononuclear cells were used for TCR beta sequencing. Genomic DNA was extracted from the blood cell samples with the Qiagen DNeasy Blood Extraction Kit. With regard to this clone: What this receptor recognizes is not known. No base qualities exist here, and no much larger clone lies one base off it. Other DNA sequences within the sample encode an identical CDR3.

Libraries came from the immunoSEQ multiplex PCR assay. For the multiplex PCR, a mixture combining 60 forward primers for TCR Vbeta segments and 13 reverse primers for TCR Jbeta segments was used. The CDR3 region of rearranged TCR beta genes was amplified from genomic DNA with a multiplex PCR assay. On the Illumina HiSeq System, the amplified TCR beta libraries were sequenced as 87-base-pair reads. Under the source paper's analysis protocol: A later analysis tallied roughly 76 million unique TCR beta chains across the 660 or so repertoires, and some 10 million of those chains were shared by two or more donors. A nearest-neighbor algorithm error-corrected the raw reads and collapsed the reads into unique sequences, merging closely related sequences to remove PCR and sequencing errors. Alignment of CDR3 sequences to IMGT reference sequences was used to assign V, D and J gene segments. For a sequence to be retained, a match of at least six nucleotides was required to both a V gene segment and a J gene segment. Rearrangements were called productive when the CDR3 lacked stop codons and stayed in frame with V and J; all others were non-productive. Following IMGT convention, CDR3 was defined as the stretch from the second conserved V-encoded cysteine to the conserved J-encoded phenylalanine. In an earlier analysis of around 640 of the donors, sequences lacking an unambiguous match to a single V gene segment were excluded. An earlier analysis of a few hundred of the donors called V segments functional above 56.7% productive rearrangements and segregating when the between-donor standard deviation exceeded 5%. A statistical classification framework was built for diagnosing cytomegalovirus status from the catalog of TCR beta chain sequences. In a later analysis, TCR nucleotide sequences were compared against IMGT/GENE-DB human TR gene sequences so that V and J genes could be assigned. In a later analysis, CDR3 sequences and most-parsimonious VDJ recombination scenarios were assigned using the TCRdist pipeline. In a later analysis, each TCR beta chain was defined by its CDR3 amino acid sequence together with its V-gene family, and reads lacking a unique V-gene family were excluded. A later analysis removed 550 to 700 highly shared, low-generation-probability nucleotide sequences to deal with suspected cross-contamination and a sequencing artifact. In a later analysis, a clonal expansion index was calculated for each public chain from normalized within-repertoire ranks of inferred template counts. A later analysis computed generation probabilities with a VDJ recombination model fitted to out-of-frame rearrangements, and checked the results against IGoR. In a later analysis, hypergeometric tests were used to score TCR-TCR, TCR-HLA and TCR-CMV co-occurrence, with a repertoire-size bias correction applied to TCR pairs. A later analysis estimated false discovery rates by permuting HLA or CMV assignments 20 times. In a later analysis, co-occurring TCRs were grouped with DBSCAN, and TCRdist sequence similarity was added when clustering was performed within HLA-allele-positive subsets. For co-occurrence clustering, repertoires with fewer than 30,000 or more than 120,000 public chains were excluded, along with four or five repertoires with anomalous nucleotide sharing. Held by TCRdb, this immuneACCESS table contains in-frame sequences only and omits some clones. Under half of the omission traces to an unresolved V gene where checked; the cause of the rest is unknown. The DNA gave D and trimming, while V, J and clone size come from that table. The sample contains under 250,000 clones, 70% to 90% of them found a single time. In total, the top ten clones hold over 1% of the sample.

The V end loses 6 bases and the J end loses 5 bases, and a stretch of 7 bases separates them. CDR1 and CDR2 were assigned from the germline V gene as SNHLY and FYNNEI. Spanning cysteine to phenylalanine, the CDR3 consists of 11 amino acids. Left in the record is the CDR3 DNA by itself, 33 bases read in frame from the first base. The sequenced sample was PBMCs. The receptor was isolated from a human donor in good health. The sequence is built from TRBV2 and TRBJ2-5, with TRBD1 tentatively as D gene (6 bases match). Here is the DNA: TGTGCCAGCAGCCAGGGGGAGACCCAGTACTTC. This sequence encodes CASSQGETQYF.